Included here is one T cell receptor beta chain sequence, with context. CDR1 MGHRA and CDR2 YSYEKL come from the germline V gene. V shed 0 bases, J shed 3 bases, and the junction held 8 bases outside the gene matches. The CDR3 sequence is 19 residues long. The data belong to a study of control samples from healthy donors and cancer patients. Using immunoSEQ multiplex PCR, the repertoire was profiled, and TCRdb retains in-frame clones only, with some absent. Among about 140,000 clones listed, around nine tenths were seen once. The source material was blood. The receptor was isolated from a man aged 30 to 45 in good health. The rearrangement uses TRBV4-1 and TRBJ2-2; 12 positions agree with TRBD2. The CDR3 nucleotides are TGCGCCAGCAGCCAAGATGGGGCTAGCGGGGGGGCCGACACCGGGGAGCTGTTTTTT. The encoded protein is CASSQDGASGGADTGELFF.